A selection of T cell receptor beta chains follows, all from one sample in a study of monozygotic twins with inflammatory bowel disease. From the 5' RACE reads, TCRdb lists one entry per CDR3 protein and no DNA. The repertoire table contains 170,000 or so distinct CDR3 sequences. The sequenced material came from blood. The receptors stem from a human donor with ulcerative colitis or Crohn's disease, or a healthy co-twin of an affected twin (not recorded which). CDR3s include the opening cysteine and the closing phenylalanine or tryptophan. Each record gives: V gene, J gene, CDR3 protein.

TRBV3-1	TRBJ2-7	CASSGRVFYEQYF
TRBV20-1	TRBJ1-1	CSAPQGANTEAFF
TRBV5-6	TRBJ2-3	CASSSPGKVEGTDTQYF
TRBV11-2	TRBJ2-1	CASSLSGAYNSYNEQFF
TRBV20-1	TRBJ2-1	CSAGVLAGGSEQFF
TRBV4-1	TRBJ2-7	CASSPTLDRTYEQYF
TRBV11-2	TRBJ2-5	CASSLGAGETQYF
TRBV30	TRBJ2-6	CAWRRRQGDSGANVLTF
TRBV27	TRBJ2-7	CASKGTGASYEQYF
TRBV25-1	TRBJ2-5	CASSETTVWETQYF
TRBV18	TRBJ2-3	CASSLQGVKDTQYF
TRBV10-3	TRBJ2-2	CAISESTSFNTGELFF
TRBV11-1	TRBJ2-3	CASSSTRPGRTDTQYF
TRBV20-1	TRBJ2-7	CSARDHSGGSEYF
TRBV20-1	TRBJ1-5	CSAQPRRGTNQPQHF
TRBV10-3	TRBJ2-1	CATREGIAGGNEQFF
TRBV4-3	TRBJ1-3	CASSQDQTLSLGNTIYF
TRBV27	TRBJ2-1	CASSLEFYNEQFF
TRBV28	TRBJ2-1	CASSADGSSYNEQFF
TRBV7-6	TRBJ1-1	CASSSRGIGNTEAFF
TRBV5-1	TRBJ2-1	CASSLAGITSGGPYNEQFF
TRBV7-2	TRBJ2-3	CASSLLGTTDTQYF